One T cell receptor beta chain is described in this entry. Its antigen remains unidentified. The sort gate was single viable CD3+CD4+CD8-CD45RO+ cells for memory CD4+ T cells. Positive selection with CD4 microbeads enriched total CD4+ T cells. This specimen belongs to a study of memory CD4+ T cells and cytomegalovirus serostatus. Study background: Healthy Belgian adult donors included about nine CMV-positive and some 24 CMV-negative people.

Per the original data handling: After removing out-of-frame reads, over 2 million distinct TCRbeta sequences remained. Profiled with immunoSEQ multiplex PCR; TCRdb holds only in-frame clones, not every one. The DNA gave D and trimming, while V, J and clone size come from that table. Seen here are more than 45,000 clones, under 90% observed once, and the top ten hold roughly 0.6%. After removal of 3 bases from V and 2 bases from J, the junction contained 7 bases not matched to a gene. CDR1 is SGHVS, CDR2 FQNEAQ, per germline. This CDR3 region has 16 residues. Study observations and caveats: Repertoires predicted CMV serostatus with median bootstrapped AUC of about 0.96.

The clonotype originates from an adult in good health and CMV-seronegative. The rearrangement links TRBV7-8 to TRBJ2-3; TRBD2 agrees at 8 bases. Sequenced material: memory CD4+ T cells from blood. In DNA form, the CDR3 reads TGTGCCAGCAGCTTCCGGGGGGGGGCCAACACAGATACGCAGTATTTT. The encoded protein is CASSFRGGANTDTQYF.